This note documents a single T cell receptor beta chain sequence. Its antigen has not been determined. The record has no base qualities; no much larger clone is one base away. TCR beta CDR3 regions were sequenced from DNA using the immunoSEQ Assay. In the paper's pipeline: To compute T cell density, TCR beta template counts were normalized to usable DNA, which was estimated by amplifying housekeeping genes. The preseqR package was used to estimate richness by extrapolating to 400,000 templates for PBMC samples and to 120,000 templates for tissue samples. Clonality was calculated as one minus Pielou's evenness. To identify tissue-enriched TCRs, differential abundance testing was run on productive amino-acid clonotypes with a minimum total count of 5 and an alpha of 0.1. The Jaccard Index and the Morisita Overlap Index were used to measure how much the repertoires overlapped between compartments. GLIPH grouped TCR beta CDR3s together with public tetramer-defined viral CDR3s, and a viral motif had to include at least three viral sequences and also show V-gene enrichment. TCRdb retrieved this table from immuneACCESS and kept in-frame rearrangements only. Not all clones are present; in checked studies, unresolved V genes account for under half, and no reason is known for the remainder. The V and J calls and clone size were taken over from that table, and D and trimming were inferred from the DNA. This sample is represented by around 15,000 clones; about nine tenths of them were singletons. The leading ten clones occupy approximately 2.9% of the sample.

At diagnosis, tumor, uninvolved tumor-adjacent lung and peripheral blood were collected and then preserved as a mix of FFPE and fresh-frozen material. For TCR repertoire profiling, the blood samples were analyzed as peripheral blood mononuclear cells. From the cysteine up to the phenylalanine, the CDR3 has a length of 15 residues. The only DNA kept is the CDR3, 45 bases in frame from the first base. For this chain, trimming is 5 bases at the V end and 0 bases at the J end, and the number of junction bases without a gene match is 5. From a lookup of the germline V gene, CDR1 and CDR2 are MNHEY and SVGAGI. These data belong to a study of T cells in localized non-small cell lung cancer (dated by TCRdb to the early 2020s). Concerning the study at large: Comparing tumors with uninvolved tumor-adjacent lungs, the study looked at the T cell repertoires of fewer than 250 patients with early-stage NSCLC. The cohort comprised 236 treatment-naïve NSCLC patients with resected, localized lung tumors. Of the NSCLC patients, over 120 were male and about a hundred were female, and the mean age was around 66 years.

The full study reports these points: Because multi-region tumor sequencing was not done, intratumor heterogeneity could not be ruled out. Higher blood T cell density associated with longer overall survival, while higher adjacent-lung clonality associated with shorter survival. A median of roughly 60 of the top 100 tumor clones were detected in paired uninvolved adjacent lung, and around 30 of these tumor clones were also found among the top 100 clones of the paired uninvolved adjacent lung. Uninvolved tumor-adjacent lung showed the highest T cell clonality, higher than tumor, which suggests more focused antigenic responses in the uninvolved tumor-adjacent lung. Because the study design was exploratory, TCR variables were selected using unadjusted p-values without false-discovery rate correction.

This TCR was recovered from a man between 40 and 69 years old with stage III lung adenocarcinoma. This specimen consisted of peripheral blood mononuclear cells, obtained before any cancer treatment. The chain is assembled from TRBV6-5 and TRBJ2-5; the junction holds 8 bases that match TRBD1. The CDR3 in this case is CASSRWTGNQETQYF. The sequenced DNA is TGTGCCAGCAGTCGGTGGACAGGGAACCAAGAGACCCAGTACTTC.